The present TCR beta chain was sequenced within a study of early T cells in non-severe SARS-CoV-2 infection. Study-wide results and caveats: VDJdb-based annotation leaned toward anti-spike CD8 responses and missed private and CD4 specificities.

In this sample, this clonotype turned up many times. No antigen is known for it. One entry per CDR3 protein, called by TCRdb with MiXCR from the 5' RACE reads. The table has approximately 66,000 distinct CDR3 sequences, about 12% seen once. Sequencing used whole blood. The clonotype originates from an adult who was a healthcare worker with PCR-confirmed SARS-CoV-2 infection or an uninfected control (not recorded which).

CDR3: CASSPLLTRSEQYF. Here the CDR3 DNA reads TGTGCCAGCAGCCCCCTTTTGACTAGAAGCGAGCAGTACTTC. The chain recombines TRBV11-2 with TRBJ2-7, with D maybe TRBD2 (6 bases). The V and J ends lost 5 bases and 6 bases respectively, with 17 bases between them. The CDR3 is made up of 14 amino acids. The germline V gene encodes CDR1 SGHAT and CDR2 FQNNGV.